Only a few counts were recorded for the clone carrying this T cell receptor beta chain. This entry is derived from a study of beta chain features in type 1 diabetes. Study details: Age and gender were similar between patients and healthy donors, as were cell yields.

Sequenced material consisted of expressed TCRB transcripts (all of the isolated RNA was reverse transcribed). Assay used: immunoSEQ multiplex PCR; TCRdb lists only in-frame clones, some missing. This sample has about 290,000 clones, with under 8.5% found just once. The CDR3 contains 15 residues. Per germline, CDR1 MNHNY and CDR2 SVGAGI (reference sequence). V lost 7 bases, J lost 4 bases, and 19 bases lay in between. This clonotype was sampled from a woman younger than 30 in good health. The specimen sequenced was central memory CD4+ T cells from blood. This sequence joins TRBV6-6 and TRBJ1-1, with a tentative D call TRBD1 (6 bases). The CDR3: CASKLPRTAFTEAFF. DNA for the CDR3: TGTGCCAGCAAGCTGCCGCGGACAGCCTTCACTGAAGCTTTCTTT.